This T cell receptor (beta chain) is drawn from a study of T-cell reconstitution after alpha-beta-depleted transplantation in children. This clonotype was counted at least ten times. The target antigen is unknown. Unique molecular identifiers were used in preparing the TCRbeta library. TCRdb fed the PCR reads into MiXCR, producing one record per CDR3 protein. This sample has under 250,000 distinct CDR3 sequences, with under 8.5% found just once. The germline gives CDR1 SGHRS, CDR2 YFSETQ. The CDR3 runs to 15 residues. V was cut by 5 bases and J by 2 bases, with 15 bases left in between. Overall study results and limits: Once a year had passed after transplant, T-cell counts and diversity came mostly from newly produced T cells. High day-60 TCRbeta diversity in some patients came from surviving recipient T cells and thymic progenitors.

The clonotype comes from a boy aged 2 to 10 with acute lymphoblastic leukemia, due to receive a stem cell transplant. The chain recombines TRBV5-1 with TRBJ2-3; a possible D gene is TRBD1 (6 bases). Sequencing was performed on PBMCs, taken before TCRalphabeta/CD19-depleted stem cell transplant. The CDR3 sequence is CASRVSQGVTDTQYF. The DNA for the CDR3 is TGCGCCAGCAGGGTATCACAGGGAGTCACAGATACGCAGTATTTT.